Below are 5 T cell receptor beta chains sequenced from a single sample in a study of cytotoxic CD8 clonotypes in ibrutinib-treated CLL. Method: immunoSEQ multiplex PCR; TCRdb's copy keeps in-frame clones and lacks some. The table lists 330,000 or so clones, about 61% of them singletons. The sample consisted of PBMCs, taken after 36 months of ibrutinib treatment. All receptors come from a human donor with chronic lymphocytic leukemia.

The genes are TRBV5-1 and TRBJ2-7, with D uncertain. CDR1 is SGHRS and CDR2 is YFSETQ in the germline V gene. V lost 0 bases, J lost 1 base, and 14 bases lay in between. The CDR3 is 16 amino acids. For the CDR3, the DNA is TGCGCCAGCAGCTTGGGAGTTTCCAGCTCATCCTACGAGCAGTACTTC. It is translated as CASSLGVSSSSYEQYF.

CDR3 sequence: CASSQRQLLTGELFF. The CDR3 bases are TGCGCCAGCAGCCAACGACAGCTTCTCACCGGGGAGCTGTTTTTT. V gene TRBV4-3 combines with J gene TRBJ2-2, with D perhaps matching TRBD1 (5 bases). This CDR3 has 15 residues. CDR1 is LGHNA and CDR2 is YSLEER in the germline V gene. Trimming removed 2 bases at V and 4 bases at J, with 11 bases between.

V usage is TRBV25-1 and J usage is TRBJ1-4; tentative D call: TRBD1 (5 bases). CDR3 length: 16 residues. Trimming pared 1 base from V and 8 bases from J, leaving 17 bases between. In germline, CDR1 is MGHDK, CDR2 SYGVNS. CDR3 in DNA: TGTGCCAGCAGTGAATTCCTCGCCGGGACGGGCGAAAAACTGTTTTTT. It specifies CASSEFLAGTGEKLFF.

The rearrangement uses TRBV6-5 and TRBJ1-1; possibly TRBD1 for D (5 bases). V was clipped by 10 bases and J by 1 base, with 13 bases between them. Germline-derived CDR1 and CDR2 are MNHEY and SVGAGI. The CDR3 spans 13 residues. The CDR3 here is CATRRGRNTEAFF. Here the CDR3 DNA reads TGTGCCACCCGAAGGGGACGGAACACTGAAGCTTTCTTT.

The genes are TRBV28 and TRBJ2-7; either TRBD1 or TRBD2 may supply D (6 bases each). The CDR3 extends over 13 amino acids. CDR1 and CDR2 from the germline V gene are MDHEN and SYDVKM. Trimming took off 2 bases at V and 5 bases at J, with 10 bases between the two ends. CDR3 bases: TGTGCCAGCAGTTTAATAGGGGGGAACGAGCAGTACTTC. Its protein is CASSLIGGNEQYF.